This TCR beta chain was captured by sequencing in a study of graft-versus-host responses after intestinal transplantation. Looking at the study overall: Transplant recipients had multivisceral, liver-intestinal, or isolated intestinal grafts. Following induction with anti-thymocyte globulin, all recipients were given tacrolimus and steroids for about three years. Study results and limitations: Researchers found GvH clones in recipient marrow, and some showed up first in ileum or blood. Elevated graft-versus-host to host-versus-graft clonal ratios in allografts were recorded for patients with graft-donor T cell macrochimerism.

As for this clone: Its antigen is as yet unknown.

The CDR3 contains 13 residues. Germline loops: CDR1 GTSNPN, CDR2 SVGIG (reference sequence). The V and J ends lost 8 bases and 5 bases respectively, with 18 bases between them. Repertoires were generated with immunoSEQ multiplex PCR, while TCRdb's copy carries only in-frame clones and drops some. In the table there are 100,000 to 140,000 clones, roughly 87% of which are singletons. This chain connects TRBV30 to TRBJ2-5; D possibly corresponds to TRBD2 (5 bases). Sequences were derived from unstimulated CD4+ T cells sorted from spleen or lymph node cells, sampled before transplant. This clonotype was sampled from a human donor who was the organ donor for an intestinal transplant. The CDR3 DNA is TGTGCCGCGGCCGCCCCTACGGGGGAGACCCAGTACTTC. It translates to CAAAAPTGETQYF.